The 16 T cell receptor beta chains in this list originate from one sample, sequenced in a study of CD4 T cells in relation to SARS-CoV-2 and coronaviruses. What these receptors recognize is not known. Sequenced by immunoSEQ multiplex PCR; TCRdb stores in-frame clones only, minus some. The top ten hold over 2.5% of the sample, which has more than 35,000 clones, 75% to 85% seen once. Sequencing used memory CD4+ T cells from PBMCs, cultured in vitro. These receptors came from an adult with COVID-19.

This clone was counted only a few times. V gene TRBV7-2 combines with J gene TRBJ1-4; TRBD1 matches at 8 bases. Germline CDR1 and CDR2: SGHTA and FQGNSA. V gave up 4 bases and J gave up 2 bases; unmatched junction bases: 3. The CDR3 consists of 15 residues. The CDR3, as DNA: TGTGCCAGCAGCTCGGACAGGGCTACTAATGAAAAACTGTTTTTT. This codes for CASSSDRATNEKLFF.

The rearrangement links TRBV18 to TRBJ2-7; 10 bases line up with TRBD2. Trimming at V came to 6 bases and at J to 2 bases, leaving 7 bases not matched to a gene. The germline CDR1 and CDR2 sequences are KGHSH and LQKENI. This CDR3 has 15 amino acids. This chain's CDR3 is CASSPLAGVTYEQYF. CDR3 in DNA: TGTGCCAGCTCCCCTCTAGCGGGGGTTACCTACGAGCAGTACTTC.

The chain combines TRBV6-5 with TRBJ1-2, with a possible D match to TRBD1 (5 bases). CDR1 and CDR2 from the germline V gene are MNHEY and SVGAGI. This CDR3 has 14 amino acids. V was shortened by 2 bases and J by 4 bases, with 11 bases between the two germline ends. The CDR3 coding sequence is TGTGCCAGCAGTTACCTTCAGGGCCCCTATGGCTACACCTTC. Translated: CASSYLQGPYGYTF.

Details on this clone: One junction end does not reproduce the germline sequence, and a read error may be involved. This chain uses TRBV20-1 with TRBJ1-2; TRBD1 matches at 8 bases. Germline CDR1 and CDR2: DFQATT and SNEGSKA (reference sequence). The CDR3 covers 11 residues. The CDR3 reads CSARDGDRPIF. CDR3 nucleotide sequence: TGCAGTGCTAGAGATGGGGACAGGCCGATCTTC.

J is TRBJ2-7 and V is TRBV15; 7 bases are shared with TRBD2. Looked up from germline, CDR1 is LNHNV and CDR2 is YYDKDF (reference sequence). The V and J ends lost 1 base and 4 bases, in that order; junction bases with no gene match: 4. The CDR3 is 14 amino acids. The CDR3 nucleotides read TGTGCCACCAGCAGAGCACCAGCGGGATACGAGCAGTACTTC. Amino acid sequence: CATSRAPAGYEQYF.

The chain links TRBV28 to TRBJ2-1; a weak D match, TRBD1 (6 bases). V lost 6 bases to trimming and J lost 4 bases, with 10 bases between them. This CDR3 has 13 amino acids. Germline V CDR1 and CDR2: MDHEN, SYDVKM. DNA of the CDR3: TGTGCCAGCAGGGACAGAGCTTACAATGAGCAGTTCTTC. Its protein is CASRDRAYNEQFF.

The V and J genes are TRBV7-9 and TRBJ2-1, with 8 nucleotides matching TRBD2. The CDR3 covers 15 residues. Germline assignment: CDR1 SEHNR and CDR2 FQNEAQ (reference sequence). J was trimmed by 6 bases and V by 3 bases; bases with no gene match: 7. For the CDR3, the DNA is TGTGCCAGCAGCTTGAGGACTAGCCGTCTCAATGAGCAGTTCTTC. Protein: CASSLRTSRLNEQFF. The full variable domain, its missing parts supplied by reference TRBV7-9 and TRBJ2-1, is DTGVSQNPRHKITKRGQNVTFRCDPISEHNRLYWYRQTLGQGPEFLTYFQNEAQLEKSRLLSDRFSAERPKGSFSTLEIQRTEQGDSAMYLCASSLRTSRLNEQFFGPGTRLTVL.

The rearrangement uses TRBV15 and TRBJ2-1, with D hard to call. This CDR3 is 13 amino acids long. In germline, CDR1 is LNHNV, CDR2 YYDKDF (reference sequence). V was pared by 3 bases and J by 6 bases, with 9 bases between. CDR3 sequence: CATSSYGSNEQFF. As DNA, the CDR3 is TGTGCCACCAGCAGCTACGGCTCCAATGAGCAGTTCTTC.

V is TRBV6-5 and J is TRBJ2-6; the D is unclear. The CDR3 is 14 residues long. Between the trimmed V and J ends, which lost 4 bases and 0 bases, there was a span of 4 bases. Per germline, CDR1 MNHEY and CDR2 SVGAGI. The CDR3 loop reads CASSFSSGANVLTF. CDR3 nucleotide sequence: TGTGCCAGCAGTTTTAGCTCTGGGGCCAACGTCCTGACTTTC.

This sequence joins TRBV7-9 and TRBJ2-2, with D possibly matching TRBD1 (6 bases). This CDR3 has 16 amino acids. Germline-derived CDR1 and CDR2 are SEHNR and FQNEAQ (reference sequence). The germline V and J ends were trimmed by 5 bases and 2 bases, with 15 bases remaining between them. The CDR3 coding sequence is TGTGCCAGCAGCAAAACAGGGTCTATTAACACCGGGGAGCTGTTTTTT. This encodes CASSKTGSINTGELFF. The whole variable domain, filled in from reference TRBV7-9 and TRBJ2-2, reads DTGVSQNPRHKITKRGQNVTFRCDPISEHNRLYWYRQTLGQGPEFLTYFQNEAQLEKSRLLSDRFSAERPKGSFSTLEIQRTEQGDSAMYLCASSKTGSINTGELFFGEGSRLTVL.

This chain uses TRBV24-1 with TRBJ2-7, with TRBD1 matching 9 bases. Trimming removed 4 bases from V and 5 bases from J; junction bases left unmatched: 8. Germline-derived CDR1 and CDR2 are KGHDR and SFDVKD. The CDR3 covers 15 residues. The CDR3 sequence: CATSDPGTGIDEQYF. CDR3 nucleotide sequence: TGTGCCACCAGTGACCCCGGGACAGGGATCGACGAGCAGTACTTC.

The chain joins TRBV6-5 to TRBJ1-6; 8 bases agree with TRBD1. Losses at the gene ends were 6 bases for V and 10 bases for J; bases not matched to a gene: 5. This CDR3 spans 13 amino acids. The germline gives CDR1 MNHEY, CDR2 SVGAGI. This CDR3 reads CASRDREYSPLHF. Here the CDR3 DNA reads TGTGCCAGCAGGGACAGGGAATACTCACCCCTCCACTTT.

The V call is TRBV5-5, the J call TRBJ1-4; TRBD1 agrees at 9 bases. V was clipped by 2 bases and J by 8 bases; unmatched bases: 4. The germline CDR1 and CDR2 sequences are SGHKS and YYEKEE (reference sequence). The CDR3 loop spans 14 amino acids. CDR3 bases: TGTGCCAGCAGCTTTTGGACAGGGGAGGAAAAACTGTTTTTT. This codes for CASSFWTGEEKLFF.

The genes are TRBV4-3 and TRBJ2-3; D uncertain. CDR1 LGHNA and CDR2 YSLEER come from the germline V gene. This CDR3 region has 13 residues. The V and J ends lost 2 bases and 2 bases respectively, with 5 bases between them. CDR3 DNA: TGCGCCAGCAGCCAACAGGCCACAGATACGCAGTATTTT. Amino acids: CASSQQATDTQYF.

The rearrangement joins TRBV5-4 to TRBJ2-5; D gene unclear. V gave up 4 bases and J gave up 0 bases, with 13 bases separating them. Germline values: CDR1 SGHNT, CDR2 YYREEE (reference sequence). The CDR3 is 15 amino acids. The CDR3 sequence: CASSAVRLDQETQYF. CDR3 DNA sequence: TGTGCCAGCAGCGCCGTTAGGCTAGACCAAGAGACCCAGTACTTC.

This chain joins TRBV20-1 and TRBJ2-3; TRBD1 might be the D (6 bases). The CDR3 length is 17 residues. Per germline, CDR1 DFQATT and CDR2 SNEGSKA (reference sequence). Trimming pared 3 bases from V and 2 bases from J, leaving 21 bases between. The CDR3 sequence: CSASGAPGAGDTDTQYF. The CDR3 region has the DNA TGCAGTGCTAGTGGTGCCCCAGGGGCCGGGGACACAGATACGCAGTATTTT.